This T cell receptor beta chain was sequenced for a study of T-cell reconstitution after alpha-beta-depleted transplantation in children. General study points: One year after transplant, T-cell counts and diversity came mostly from newly produced T cells.

Preparation of the TCRbeta library was carried out with unique molecular identifiers. TCRdb ran MiXCR on the PCR reads and lists one entry per CDR3 protein. This table holds more than 200,000 distinct CDR3 sequences, roughly 24% found once. The CDR3 totals 14 residues. Germline V gives CDR1 ENHRY, CDR2 SYGVKD. Trimming shortened V by 4 bases and J by 2 bases, and 9 bases separated the two germline ends. Notes on this clonotype: Its specificity is unknown.

Specimen: PBMCs, collected before TCRalphabeta/CD19-depleted stem cell transplant. The clonotype was recovered from a girl aged 2 to 9 with Fanconi anemia, due to receive a stem cell transplant. This chain links TRBV10-3 with TRBJ2-1; either TRBD1 or TRBD2 may supply D (5 bases each). The DNA of the CDR3 is TGTGCCATCAGTGGGGACGGGACCTACAATGAGCAGTTCTTC. This codes for CAISGDGTYNEQFF.